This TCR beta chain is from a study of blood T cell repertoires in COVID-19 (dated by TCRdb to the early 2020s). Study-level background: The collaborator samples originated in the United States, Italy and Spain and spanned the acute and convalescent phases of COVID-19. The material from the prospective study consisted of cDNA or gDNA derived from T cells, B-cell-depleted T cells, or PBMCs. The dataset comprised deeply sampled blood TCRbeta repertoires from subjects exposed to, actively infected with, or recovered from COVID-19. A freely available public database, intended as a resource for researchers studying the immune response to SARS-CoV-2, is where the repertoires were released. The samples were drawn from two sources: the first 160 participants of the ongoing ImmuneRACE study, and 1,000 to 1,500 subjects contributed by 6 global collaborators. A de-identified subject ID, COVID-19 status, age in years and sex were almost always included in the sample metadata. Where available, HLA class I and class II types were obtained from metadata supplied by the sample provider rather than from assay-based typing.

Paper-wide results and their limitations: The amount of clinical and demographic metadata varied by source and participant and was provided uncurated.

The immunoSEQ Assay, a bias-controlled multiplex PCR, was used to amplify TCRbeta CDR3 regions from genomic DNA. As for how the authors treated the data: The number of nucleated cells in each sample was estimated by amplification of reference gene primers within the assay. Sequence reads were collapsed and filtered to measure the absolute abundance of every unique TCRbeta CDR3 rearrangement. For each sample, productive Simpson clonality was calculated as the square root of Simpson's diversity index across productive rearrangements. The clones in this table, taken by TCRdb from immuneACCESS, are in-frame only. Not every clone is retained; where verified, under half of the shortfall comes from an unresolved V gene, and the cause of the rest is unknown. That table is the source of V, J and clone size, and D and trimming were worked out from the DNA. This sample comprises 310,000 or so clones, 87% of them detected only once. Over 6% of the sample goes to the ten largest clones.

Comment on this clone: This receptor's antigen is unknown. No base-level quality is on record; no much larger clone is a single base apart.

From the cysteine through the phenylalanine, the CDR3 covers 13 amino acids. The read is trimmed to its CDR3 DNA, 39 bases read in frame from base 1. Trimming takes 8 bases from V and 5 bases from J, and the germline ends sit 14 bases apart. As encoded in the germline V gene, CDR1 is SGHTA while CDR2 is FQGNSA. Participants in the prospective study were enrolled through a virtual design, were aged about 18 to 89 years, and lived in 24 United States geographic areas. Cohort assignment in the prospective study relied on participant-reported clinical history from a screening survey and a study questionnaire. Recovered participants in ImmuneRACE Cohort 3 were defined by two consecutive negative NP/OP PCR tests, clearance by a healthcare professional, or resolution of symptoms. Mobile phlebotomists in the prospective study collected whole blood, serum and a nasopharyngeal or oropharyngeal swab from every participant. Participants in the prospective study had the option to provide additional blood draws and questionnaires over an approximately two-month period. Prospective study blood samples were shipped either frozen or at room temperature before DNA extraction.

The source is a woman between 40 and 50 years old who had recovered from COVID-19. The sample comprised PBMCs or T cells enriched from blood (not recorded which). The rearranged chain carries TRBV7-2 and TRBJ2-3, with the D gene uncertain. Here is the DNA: TGTGCCAGCCATTTTGGCCCGGGAGATACGCAGTATTTT. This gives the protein CASHFGPGDTQYF.